The next 11 T cell receptor beta chains were all read from a single sample in a study of identical twins. Each CDR3 protein gets one entry after TCRdb re-called the 5' RACE reads with MiXCR. The sample gives around 340,000 distinct CDR3 sequences, 8.5% to 10% of which show up once; under 9.5% is in the top ten. The sample consisted of naive T cells sorted from blood. The receptors come from a woman aged 45-65 years in good health.

This clonotype was detected only a few times. This chain joins TRBV12-3 or TRBV12-4 and TRBJ2-1; perhaps D is TRBD1 or TRBD2 (6 bases each). The CDR3 loop spans 16 amino acids. Trimming stripped 2 bases from V and 2 bases from J, with 13 bases between. Here the CDR3 DNA reads TGTGCCAGCAGTTTAAAAGGGGGGCATCCCTACAATGAGCAGTTCTTC. Its protein product is CASSLKGGHPYNEQFF.

The sample holds many counts of this clonotype. The V gene is TRBV27, the J gene TRBJ1-5, with TRBD1 matching over 7 bases. Trimming removed 5 bases from V and 0 bases from J; junction bases left unmatched: 4. Germline-derived CDR1 and CDR2 are MNHEY and SMNVEV (reference sequence). The CDR3 spans 15 residues. The CDR3 coding sequence is TGTGCCAGCAGTCAACAGGGGTTTAGCAATCAGCCCCAGCATTTT. This translates into CASSQQGFSNQPQHF.

The chain carries TRBV29-1 and TRBJ2-1; possible D gene TRBD2, 5 bases. Trimming cost V 5 bases and J 14 bases, with 19 bases left between them. The CDR3 is 12 residues long. CDR1 is SQVTM, CDR2 ANQGSEA, per germline. The DNA for the CDR3 is TGCAGCGTTACGATTCACATGGGAGAAAAGTTCTTC. Protein product: CSVTIHMGEKFF.

V gene TRBV5-8 combines with J gene TRBJ2-1; 9 nucleotides agree with TRBD2. The CDR3 totals 16 residues. Germline CDR1 reads SGHTS; CDR2 reads YDEGEE. Trimming at V came to 3 bases and at J to 4 bases, leaving 8 bases not matched to a gene. The CDR3 is CASSSPGLALYNEQFF. The CDR3 DNA reads TGTGCCAGCAGCTCTCCGGGACTAGCTCTTTACAATGAGCAGTTCTTC. The full variable domain, rest sourced from reference TRBV5-8 and TRBJ2-1, is EAGVTQSPTHLIKTRGQQATLRCSPISGHTSVYWYQQALGLGLQFLLWYDEGEERNRGNFPPRFSGRQFPNYSSELNVNALELEDSALYLCASSSPGLALYNEQFFGPGTRLTVL.

This clonotype has a count of ten or more. The V gene is TRBV7-9, the J gene TRBJ1-1; D is ambiguous. Per germline, CDR1 SEHNR and CDR2 FQNEAQ (reference sequence). Trimming shortened V by 4 bases and J by 7 bases, and 10 bases separated the two germline ends. The CDR3 runs to 12 residues. The CDR3 loop is CASSSGRNEAFF. The CDR3 coding sequence is TGTGCCAGCAGCTCCGGACGGAATGAAGCTTTCTTT.

In this sample, this clonotype turned up a few times. The V and J genes are TRBV5-1 and TRBJ2-1; 7 bases match TRBD1. V was clipped by 2 bases and J by 8 bases; unmatched bases: 1. Germline values: CDR1 SGHRS, CDR2 YFSETQ. The CDR3 is 12 amino acids. The CDR3 here is CASSFQGDEQFF. CDR3 DNA sequence: TGCGCCAGCAGCTTCCAGGGGGATGAGCAGTTCTTC.

This clonotype was recorded many times. The chain joins TRBV11-2 to TRBJ2-1; D unclear. Trimming left V 6 bases short and J 4 bases short, with 4 bases between. The CDR3 runs 11 residues. Germline V lookup: CDR1 SGHAT, CDR2 FQNNGV. CDR3 loop: CASSTYNEQFF. DNA for the CDR3: TGTGCCAGCAGTACTTACAATGAGCAGTTCTTC. The whole variable domain, filled in from reference TRBV11-2 and TRBJ2-1, reads EAGVAQSPRYKIIEKRQSVAFWCNPISGHATLYWYQQILGQGPKLLIQFQNNGVVDDSQLPKDRFSAERLKGVDSTLKIQPAKLEDSAVYLCASSTYNEQFFGPGTRLTVL.

CDR3 sequence: CASSFGAQGVVETQYF. Written as DNA, the CDR3 is TGTGCCAGCAGTTTTGGGGCGCAGGGAGTCGTAGAGACCCAGTACTTC. The chain combines TRBV12-3 or TRBV12-4 with TRBJ2-5; the D gene could be TRBD1 or TRBD2 (5 bases each). V lost 3 bases and J lost 4, with 18 bases in between. This CDR3 spans 16 amino acids.

This clonotype came up many times. This chain links TRBV29-1 with TRBJ2-5, with 15 bases lining up with TRBD2. The CDR3 contains 16 residues. After removal of 4 bases from V and 2 bases from J, the junction contained 5 bases not matched to a gene. The V gene's germline CDR1 is SQVTM and CDR2 ANQGSEA. The CDR3 nucleotides are TGCAGCGTTGCGGGACTAGCGGGAGGTGGGCAAGAGACCCAGTACTTC. As protein: CSVAGLAGGGQETQYF.

This clonotype was counted only a few times. V gene TRBV20-1 combines with J gene TRBJ2-5, with 7 positions matching TRBD1. V dropped 6 bases and J dropped 5; count of bases not matched to a gene: 12. This CDR3 has 14 amino acids. Germline V gene data show CDR1 as DFQATT and CDR2 as SNEGSKA (reference sequence). As DNA, the CDR3 is TGCAGTGCCATTGGACAGGTGGTTCGCGAGACCCAGTACTTC. It specifies CSAIGQVVRETQYF.

J is TRBJ2-3 and V is TRBV5-1; D unclear. The CDR3 length is 12 residues. Deletions cut 0 bases from V and 10 bases from J, with 9 bases between. CDR1 SGHRS and CDR2 YFSETQ come from the germline V gene. DNA of the CDR3: TGCGCCAGCAGCTTGGACGGGTTTCCGCAGTATTTT. It encodes CASSLDGFPQYF.